The 3 T cell receptor beta chains below were found in one sample sequenced in a study of cytomegalovirus exposure and HLA in healthy donors. With 60 Vbeta and 13 Jbeta primers, the PCR was carried out. Clones were sequenced by immunoSEQ multiplex PCR, and TCRdb holds only the in-frame ones, with some missing. The data contain over 100,000 clones, just under 70% of them singletons. What was sequenced was PBMCs. These TCRs come from a man younger than 40 in good health and CMV-seropositive.

This clone has more than one count but fewer than ten. The chain combines TRBV5-1 with TRBJ2-5, with D possibly matching TRBD2 (5 bases). The tail of the sequence fits TRBJ2-7 better, so the J call may be wrong. Germline V gene lookup returns CDR1 SGHRS and CDR2 YFSETQ. The CDR3 is made up of 14 amino acids. CDR3 sequence: CASSDPGSSYEQYF. DNA for the CDR3: TGCGCCAGCAGTGACCCTGGGAGCTCCTACGAGCAGTACTTC.

The V call is TRBV9, the J call TRBJ2-1, with 13 bases that match TRBD2. This CDR3 region has 17 residues. Germline CDR1 reads SGDLS; CDR2 reads YYNGEE. V gave up 0 bases and J gave up 5 bases; unmatched junction bases: 5. This CDR3 is CASSVELAGGRDNEQFF. The CDR3 DNA follows: TGTGCCAGCAGCGTAGAACTAGCGGGAGGGCGGGACAATGAGCAGTTCTTC.

This CDR3 reads CASSRLQNSYNEQFF. The CDR3 bases are TGTGCCAGCTCACGACTCCAAAACTCCTACAATGAGCAGTTCTTC. This rearrangement joins TRBV25-1 to TRBJ2-1; unclear D gene. The V gene's germline CDR1 is MGHDK and CDR2 SYGVNS. V dropped 8 bases and J dropped 0 bases, with 14 bases sitting between them. The CDR3 length is 15 residues.